The present entry profiles one TCR beta chain with its context. Its antigen is not known. These donors were members of the roughly 120-subject validation cohort, a group separate from the roughly 670-subject first cohort. Generated by immunoSEQ multiplex PCR, the TCRdb table keeps only in-frame clones and is missing some. The repertoire holds 90,000 to 110,000 clones, with more than 70% as singletons. The data belong to a study of cytomegalovirus exposure and HLA in healthy donors. Study summary: A subsequent analysis stated that the 110 or so validation repertoires were run on the same platform as the roughly 670 first-cohort repertoires.

The germline V gene encodes CDR1 SGHTA and CDR2 FQGNSA. V was cut by 1 base and J by 0 bases, with 17 bases left in between. The CDR3 covers 18 residues. Study-wide results and caveats: Reportedly, cytomegalovirus status was diagnosed with high sensitivity and specificity. It was found in a later analysis that first-cohort TCR clusters tended to co-occur in the 100 to 150 validation repertoires.

The receptor's source is a woman aged 18-35 years in good health and CMV-seronegative. Specimen: PBMCs. The genes are TRBV7-2 and TRBJ2-3; D is perhaps TRBD2 (7 bases). This CDR3 is CASSLGGGRRGSTDTQYF. The CDR3 DNA reads TGTGCCAGCAGCTTAGGGGGGGGGCGGAGGGGAAGCACAGATACGCAGTATTTT.